This paragraph covers one T cell receptor beta chain sequence. As yet, its antigen is unknown. Primers for the PCR totalled 60 Vbeta and 13 Jbeta. TCRdb's table, derived via immunoSEQ multiplex PCR, lists solely in-frame clones and lacks some. The table records some 190,000 clones, more than 65% of them present only once. This sample stems from a study of cytomegalovirus exposure and HLA in healthy donors. Study observations and caveats: In a later analysis, compared with equally common non-associated chains, HLA-associated beta chains were more expanded.

Germline lookup yields CDR1 SGHRS and CDR2 YFSETQ. The CDR3 extends over 16 amino acids. Trimming cost V 4 bases and J 6 bases; bases outside gene matches: 7. The sample taken for sequencing was PBMCs. The gene calls are TRBV5-1 and TRBJ2-3; 14 bases align to TRBD2. This receptor was taken from a woman in her twenties or thirties in good health and CMV-seropositive. The CDR3 loop is CASSGGLAGDGDTQYF. The CDR3, as DNA: TGCGCCAGCAGCGGGGGACTAGCGGGAGACGGGGATACGCAGTATTTT.